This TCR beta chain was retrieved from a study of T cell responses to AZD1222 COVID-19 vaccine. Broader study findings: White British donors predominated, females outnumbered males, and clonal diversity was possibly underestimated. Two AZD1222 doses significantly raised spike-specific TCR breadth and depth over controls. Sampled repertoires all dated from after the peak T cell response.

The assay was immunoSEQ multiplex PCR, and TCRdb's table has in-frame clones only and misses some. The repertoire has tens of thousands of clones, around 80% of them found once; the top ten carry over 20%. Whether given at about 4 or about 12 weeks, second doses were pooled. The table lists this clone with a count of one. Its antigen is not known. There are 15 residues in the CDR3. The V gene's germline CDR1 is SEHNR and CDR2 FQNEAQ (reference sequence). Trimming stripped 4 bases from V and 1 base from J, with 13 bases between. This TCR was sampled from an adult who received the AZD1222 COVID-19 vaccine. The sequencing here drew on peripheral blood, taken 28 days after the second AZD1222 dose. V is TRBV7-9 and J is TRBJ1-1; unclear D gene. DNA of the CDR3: TGTGCCAGCAGCTGGCAAGAGAGCGGGAACACTGAAGCTTTCTTT. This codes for CASSWQESGNTEAFF.